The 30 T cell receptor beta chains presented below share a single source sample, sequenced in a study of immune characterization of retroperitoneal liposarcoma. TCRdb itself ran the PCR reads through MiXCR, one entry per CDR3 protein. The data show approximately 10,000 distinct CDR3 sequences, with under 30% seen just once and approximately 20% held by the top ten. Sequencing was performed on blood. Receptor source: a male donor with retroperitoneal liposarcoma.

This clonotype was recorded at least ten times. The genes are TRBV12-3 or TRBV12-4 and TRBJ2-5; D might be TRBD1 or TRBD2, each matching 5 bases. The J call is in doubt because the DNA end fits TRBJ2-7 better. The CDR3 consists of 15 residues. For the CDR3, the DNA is TGTGCCAGCAGGCACGAGGGGTCCCCTCCCTACGAGCAGTACTTC. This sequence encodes CASRHEGSPPYEQYF.

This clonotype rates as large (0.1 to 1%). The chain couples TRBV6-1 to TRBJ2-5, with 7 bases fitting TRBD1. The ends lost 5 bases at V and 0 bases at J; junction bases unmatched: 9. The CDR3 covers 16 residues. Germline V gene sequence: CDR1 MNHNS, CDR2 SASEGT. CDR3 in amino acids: CASSPQHGTDQETQYF. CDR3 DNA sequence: TGTGCCAGCAGTCCTCAACACGGGACAGACCAAGAGACCCAGTACTTC.

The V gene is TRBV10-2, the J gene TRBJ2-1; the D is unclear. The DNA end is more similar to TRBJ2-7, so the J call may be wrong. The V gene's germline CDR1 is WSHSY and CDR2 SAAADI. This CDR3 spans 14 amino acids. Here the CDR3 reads CASSDSASSYEQYV. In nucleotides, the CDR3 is TGCGCCAGCAGTGACAGCGCGAGCTCCTACGAGCAGTACGTC.

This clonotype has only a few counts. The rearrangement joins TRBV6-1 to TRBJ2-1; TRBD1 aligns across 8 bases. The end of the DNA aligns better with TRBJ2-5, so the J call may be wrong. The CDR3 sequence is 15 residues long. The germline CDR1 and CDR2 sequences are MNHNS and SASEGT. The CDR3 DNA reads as TGTGCCAGCAGTGAAGGACAGGGGTCATCAGAGACCCAGTACTTC. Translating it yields CASSEGQGSSETQYF.

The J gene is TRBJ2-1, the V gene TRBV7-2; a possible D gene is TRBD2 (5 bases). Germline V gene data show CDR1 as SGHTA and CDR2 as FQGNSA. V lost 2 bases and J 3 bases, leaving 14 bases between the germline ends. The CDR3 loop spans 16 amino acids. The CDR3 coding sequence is TGTGCCAGCAGCTTACTTGCGGGTTCGGGCTACAATGAGCAGTTCTTC. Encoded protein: CASSLLAGSGYNEQFF.

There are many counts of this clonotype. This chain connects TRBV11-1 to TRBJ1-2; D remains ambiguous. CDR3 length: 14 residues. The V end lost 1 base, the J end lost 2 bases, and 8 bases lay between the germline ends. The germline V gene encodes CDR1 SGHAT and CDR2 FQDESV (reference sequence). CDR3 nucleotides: TGTGCCAGCAGCTTAGAGCAAAGGAACTATGGCTACACCTTC. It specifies CASSLEQRNYGYTF.

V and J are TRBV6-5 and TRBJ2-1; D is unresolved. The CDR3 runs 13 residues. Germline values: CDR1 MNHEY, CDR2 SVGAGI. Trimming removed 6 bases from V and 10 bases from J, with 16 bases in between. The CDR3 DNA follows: TGTGCCAGCAGGTCACACATTTCCTACGAGCAGTTCTTC. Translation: CASRSHISYEQFF.

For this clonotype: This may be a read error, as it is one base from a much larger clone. The DNA of the CDR3 is TGTGCCCGCAGCTACAGGACCAAGCAAGAGACCCAGTACTTC. Translating it yields CARSYRTKQETQYF. This sequence joins TRBV12-3 or TRBV12-4 and TRBJ2-1, with a weak D call TRBD1 (5 bases). The end of the DNA is better explained by TRBJ2-5, so the J call may be wrong. The CDR3 length is 14 residues.

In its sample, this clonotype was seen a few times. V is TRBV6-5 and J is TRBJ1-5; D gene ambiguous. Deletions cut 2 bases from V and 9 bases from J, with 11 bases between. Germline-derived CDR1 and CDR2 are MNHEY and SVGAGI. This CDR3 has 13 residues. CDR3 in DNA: TGTGCCAGCAGTTACGGGGTTTCCAGGCCCCAGCATTTT. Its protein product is CASSYGVSRPQHF.

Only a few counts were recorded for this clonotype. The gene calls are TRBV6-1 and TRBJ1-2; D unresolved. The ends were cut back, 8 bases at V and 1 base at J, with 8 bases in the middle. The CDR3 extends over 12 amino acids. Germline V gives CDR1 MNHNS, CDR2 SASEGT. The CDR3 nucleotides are TGTGCCAGCGGACGGGGTAACTATGGCTACACCTTC. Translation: CASGRGNYGYTF.

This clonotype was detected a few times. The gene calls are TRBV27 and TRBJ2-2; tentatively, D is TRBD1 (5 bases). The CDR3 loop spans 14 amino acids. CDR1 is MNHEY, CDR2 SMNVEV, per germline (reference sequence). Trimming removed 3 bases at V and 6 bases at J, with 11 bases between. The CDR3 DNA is TGTGCCAGCAGTTTTACAGGAAGTGCCGGGGAGCTGTTTTTT. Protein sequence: CASSFTGSAGELFF.

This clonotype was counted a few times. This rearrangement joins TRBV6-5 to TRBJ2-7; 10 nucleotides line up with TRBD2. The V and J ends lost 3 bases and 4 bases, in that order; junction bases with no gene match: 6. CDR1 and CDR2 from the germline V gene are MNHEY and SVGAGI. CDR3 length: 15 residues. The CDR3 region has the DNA TGTGCCAGCAGTTATAGGGCTAGCGGGGGATACGAGCAGTACTTC. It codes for CASSYRASGGYEQYF.

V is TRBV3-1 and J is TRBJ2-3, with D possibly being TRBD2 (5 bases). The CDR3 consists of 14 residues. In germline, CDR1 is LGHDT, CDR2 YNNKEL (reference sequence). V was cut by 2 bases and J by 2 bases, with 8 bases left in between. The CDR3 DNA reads TGTGCCAGCAGCCAAAAGACTAACACAGATACGCAGTATTTT. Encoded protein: CASSQKTNTDTQYF.

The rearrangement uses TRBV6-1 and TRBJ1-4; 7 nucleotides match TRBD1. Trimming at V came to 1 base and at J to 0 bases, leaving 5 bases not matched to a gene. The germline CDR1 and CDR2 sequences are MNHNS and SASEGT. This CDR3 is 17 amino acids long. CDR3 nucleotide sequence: TGTGCCAGCAGTGAAGTATGGGGACAGACAACTAATGAAAAACTGTTTTTT. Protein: CASSEVWGQTTNEKLFF.

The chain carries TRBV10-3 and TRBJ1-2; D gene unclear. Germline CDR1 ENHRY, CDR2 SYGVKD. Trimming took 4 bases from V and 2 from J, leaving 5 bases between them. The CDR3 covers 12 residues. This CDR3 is CAISGQNYGYTF. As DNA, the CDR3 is TGTGCCATCAGTGGGCAGAACTATGGCTACACCTTC.

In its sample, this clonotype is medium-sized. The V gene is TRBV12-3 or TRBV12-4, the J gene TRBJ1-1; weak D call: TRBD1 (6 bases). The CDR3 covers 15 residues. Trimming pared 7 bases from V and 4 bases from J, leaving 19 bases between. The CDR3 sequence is CASILLGDKSTEAFF. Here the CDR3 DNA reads TGTGCCAGCATCCTTCTCGGGGACAAGAGCACTGAAGCTTTCTTT.

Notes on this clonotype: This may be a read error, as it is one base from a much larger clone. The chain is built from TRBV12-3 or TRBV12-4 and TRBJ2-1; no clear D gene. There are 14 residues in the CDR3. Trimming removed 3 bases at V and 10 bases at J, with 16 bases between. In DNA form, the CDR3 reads TGTGCCAGCAGTTTTGGCAGAGTCTCCTACGAGCAGTTCTTC. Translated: CASSFGRVSYEQFF.

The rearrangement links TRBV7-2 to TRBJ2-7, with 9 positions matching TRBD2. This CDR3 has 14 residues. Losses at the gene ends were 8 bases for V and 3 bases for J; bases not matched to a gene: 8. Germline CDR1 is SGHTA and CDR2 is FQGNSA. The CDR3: CASRPTSGNYEQYF. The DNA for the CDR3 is TGTGCCAGCCGACCGACTAGCGGTAACTACGAGCAGTACTTC.

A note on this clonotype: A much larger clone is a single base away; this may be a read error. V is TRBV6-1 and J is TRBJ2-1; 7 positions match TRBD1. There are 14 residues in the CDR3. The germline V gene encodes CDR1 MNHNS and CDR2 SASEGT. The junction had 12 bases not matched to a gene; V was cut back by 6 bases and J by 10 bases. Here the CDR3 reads CASSYDRDGYEQFF. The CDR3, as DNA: TGTGCCAGCAGCTACGACAGGGATGGCTACGAGCAGTTCTTC.

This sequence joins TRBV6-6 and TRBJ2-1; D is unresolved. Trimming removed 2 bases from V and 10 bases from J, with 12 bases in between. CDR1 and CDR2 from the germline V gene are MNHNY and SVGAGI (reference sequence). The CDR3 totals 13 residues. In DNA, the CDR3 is TGTGCCAGCAGTTACCGAGATCAATACGAGCAGTTCTTC. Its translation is CASSYRDQYEQFF.

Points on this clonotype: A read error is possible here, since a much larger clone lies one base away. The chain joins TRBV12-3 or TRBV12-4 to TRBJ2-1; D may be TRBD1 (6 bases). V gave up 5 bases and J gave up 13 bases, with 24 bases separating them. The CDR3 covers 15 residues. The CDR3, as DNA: TGTGCCAGCAGTGCGACCCGACAGGAGTGGGAGACCCAGTTCTTC. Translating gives CASSATRQEWETQFF.

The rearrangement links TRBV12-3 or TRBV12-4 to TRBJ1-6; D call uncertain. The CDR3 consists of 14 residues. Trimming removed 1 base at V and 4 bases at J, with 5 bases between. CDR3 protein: CASSLGAYNSPLHF. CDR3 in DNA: TGTGCCAGCAGTTTAGGAGCATATAATTCACCCCTCCACTTT.

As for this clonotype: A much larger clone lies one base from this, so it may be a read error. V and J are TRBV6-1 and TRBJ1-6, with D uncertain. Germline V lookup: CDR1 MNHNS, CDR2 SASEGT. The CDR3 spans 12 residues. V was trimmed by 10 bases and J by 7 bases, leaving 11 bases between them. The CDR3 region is CANKNGNSPLHF. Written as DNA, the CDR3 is TGTGCCAACAAGAACGGGAATTCACCCCTCCACTTT.

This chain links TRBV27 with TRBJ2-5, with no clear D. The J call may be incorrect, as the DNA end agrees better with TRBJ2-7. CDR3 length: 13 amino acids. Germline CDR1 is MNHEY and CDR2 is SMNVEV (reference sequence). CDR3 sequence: CASSSGYSYEQYV. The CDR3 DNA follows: TGTGCCAGCAGTTCTGGGTACAGCTACGAGCAGTACGTC.

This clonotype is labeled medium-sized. CDR3 in amino acids: CASSERRERTGELFF. DNA for the CDR3: TGTGCCAGCAGTGAACGCAGGGAGCGAACCGGGGAGCTGTTTTTT. V is TRBV6-1 and J is TRBJ2-2; D tentatively fits TRBD1 or TRBD2 (5 bases each). Looked up from germline, CDR1 is MNHNS and CDR2 is SASEGT. The length of the CDR3 is 15 residues. The V gene lost 2 bases and the J gene lost 5 bases, with 12 bases spanning the gap.

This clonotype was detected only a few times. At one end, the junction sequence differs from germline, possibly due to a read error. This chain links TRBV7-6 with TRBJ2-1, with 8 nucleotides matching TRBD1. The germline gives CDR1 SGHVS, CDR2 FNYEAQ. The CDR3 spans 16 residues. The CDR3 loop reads CASSSRTGSSYNEQLF. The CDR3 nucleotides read TGTGCCAGCAGCTCGAGGACAGGGAGCTCCTACAATGAGCAGCTCTTC. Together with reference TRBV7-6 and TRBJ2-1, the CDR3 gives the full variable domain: GAGVSQSPRYKVTKRGQDVALRCDPISGHVSLYWYRQALGQGPEFLTYFNYEAQQDKSGLPNDRFSAERPEGSISTLTIQRTEQRDSAMYRCASSSRTGSSYNEQLFGPGTRLTVL.

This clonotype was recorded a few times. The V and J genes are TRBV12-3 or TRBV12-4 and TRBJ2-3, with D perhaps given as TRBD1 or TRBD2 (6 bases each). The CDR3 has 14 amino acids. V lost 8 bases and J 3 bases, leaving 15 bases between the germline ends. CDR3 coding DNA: TGTGCCAGCCGAGAGGGGGGACGAACAGATACGCAGTATTTT. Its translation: CASREGGRTDTQYF.

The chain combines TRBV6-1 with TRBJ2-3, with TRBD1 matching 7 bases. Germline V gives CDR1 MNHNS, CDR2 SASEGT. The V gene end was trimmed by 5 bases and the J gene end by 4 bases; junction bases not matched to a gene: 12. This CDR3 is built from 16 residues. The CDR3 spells CASSRNQGDGADTQYF. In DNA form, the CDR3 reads TGTGCCAGCAGTCGCAACCAGGGGGACGGGGCAGATACGCAGTATTTT.

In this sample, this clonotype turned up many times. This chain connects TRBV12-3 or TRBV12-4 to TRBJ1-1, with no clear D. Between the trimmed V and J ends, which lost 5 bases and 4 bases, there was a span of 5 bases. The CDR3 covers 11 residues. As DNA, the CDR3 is TGTGCCAGCAGTGCCCTCACTGAAGCTTTCTTT. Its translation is CASSALTEAFF.

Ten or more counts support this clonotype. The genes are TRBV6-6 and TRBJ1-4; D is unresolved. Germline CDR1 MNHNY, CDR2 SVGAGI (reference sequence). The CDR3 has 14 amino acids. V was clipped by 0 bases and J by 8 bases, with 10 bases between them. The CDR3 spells CASSYSPKGEKLFF. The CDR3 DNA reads TGTGCCAGCAGTTACTCTCCAAAAGGGGAAAAACTGTTTTTT.